Listed below are T cell receptor beta chains from one sample, sequenced in a study of shared clonotypes between healthy human individuals. Repertoires were generated with immunoSEQ multiplex PCR, while TCRdb's copy carries only in-frame clones and drops some. The sample contains some 500,000 clones, roughly 95% of which appear only once. Sequences were obtained from naive CD4+ T cells sorted from blood. Receptors originate from a woman aged 25 to 45 in good health. Each CDR3 is given with its conserved first and last residue. The D gene is left open where the match is weak. Expanded clones are given a class, and other clones once, few, many or no size at all.

j_gene: TRBJ2-3
len: 12
d_gene: NA
abundance: NA
v_gene: TRBV5-4
CDR3aa: CASSPTPDTQYF
CDR3nt: TGTGCCAGCAGCCCTACGCCAGATACGCAGTATTTT

j_gene: TRBJ2-1
len: 13
d_gene: NA
abundance: once
v_gene: TRBV10-3
CDR3aa: CAISESDGTTRFF
CDR3nt: TGTGCCATCAGTGAGAGCGATGGGACCACCCGGTTCTTC

j_gene: TRBJ1-5
len: 13
d_gene: NA
abundance: NA
v_gene: TRBV7-8
CDR3aa: CASSFRDGQPQHF
CDR3nt: TGTGCCAGCAGCTTTCGGGATGGTCAGCCCCAGCATTTT

j_gene: TRBJ1-2
len: 12
d_gene: TRBD1
abundance: NA
v_gene: TRBV28
CDR3aa: CASRYRGRGYTF
CDR3nt: TGTGCCAGCAGATACAGGGGCCGGGGCTACACCTTC

j_gene: TRBJ2-1
len: 16
d_gene: NA
abundance: NA
v_gene: TRBV4-1
CDR3aa: CASSQADSSSYNEQFF
CDR3nt: TGCGCCAGCAGCCAAGCGGACAGTAGCTCCTACAATGAGCAGTTCTTC

j_gene: TRBJ1-2
len: 15
d_gene: NA
abundance: NA
v_gene: TRBV6-1
CDR3aa: CASSGSYGGGYGYTF
CDR3nt: TGTGCCAGCAGTGGGAGCTACGGGGGTGGGTATGGCTACACCTTC

j_gene: TRBJ1-2
len: 15
d_gene: TRBD1
abundance: once
v_gene: TRBV27
CDR3aa: CASSHRTGGTYGYTF
CDR3nt: TGTGCCAGCAGTCACAGGACAGGGGGCACCTATGGCTACACCTTC

j_gene: TRBJ2-7
len: 14
d_gene: TRBD1
abundance: once
v_gene: TRBV10-3
CDR3aa: CAIGDREISYEQYF
CDR3nt: TGTGCCATCGGGGACAGGGAAATTTCCTACGAGCAGTACTTC

j_gene: TRBJ2-1
len: 13
d_gene: NA
abundance: NA
v_gene: TRBV10-1
CDR3aa: CASSARLDNEQFF
CDR3nt: TGCGCCAGCAGTGCGAGACTAGACAATGAGCAGTTCTTC

j_gene: TRBJ2-4
len: 16
d_gene: TRBD2
abundance: NA
v_gene: TRBV5-1
CDR3aa: CASSSDGGSGKNIQYF
CDR3nt: TGCGCCAGCAGCTCCGACGGCGGGAGCGGTAAAAACATTCAGTACTTC

j_gene: TRBJ2-7
len: 16
d_gene: TRBD2
abundance: NA
v_gene: TRBV5-4
CDR3aa: CASSLVGGRGIYEQYF
CDR3nt: TGTGCCAGCAGCTTGGTCGGCGGGAGGGGAATCTACGAGCAGTACTTC

j_gene: TRBJ1-2
len: 14
d_gene: TRBD1
abundance: NA
v_gene: TRBV28
CDR3aa: CASARDGTGSGYTF
CDR3nt: TGTGCCAGCGCCAGAGACGGGACAGGGAGCGGCTACACCTTC

j_gene: TRBJ1-1
len: 13
d_gene: NA
abundance: NA
v_gene: TRBV25-1
CDR3aa: CASSFQGGTEAFF
CDR3nt: TGTGCCAGCAGTTTCCAGGGCGGCACTGAAGCTTTCTTT

j_gene: TRBJ2-7
len: 15
d_gene: NA
abundance: NA
v_gene: TRBV5-1
CDR3aa: CASRTGLRKMYEQYF
CDR3nt: TGCGCCAGCCGAACGGGACTTCGGAAAATGTACGAGCAGTACTTC

j_gene: TRBJ2-1
len: 14
d_gene: NA
abundance: NA
v_gene: TRBV11-2
CDR3aa: CASSLIGRWDEQFF
CDR3nt: TGTGCCAGCAGCCTCATCGGAAGGTGGGATGAGCAGTTCTTC

j_gene: TRBJ2-3
len: 15
d_gene: NA
abundance: NA
v_gene: TRBV5-1
CDR3aa: CASSLAGAATDTQYF
CDR3nt: TGCGCCAGCAGCTTGGCGGGGGCGGCCACAGATACGCAGTATTTT

j_gene: TRBJ1-1
len: 15
d_gene: NA
abundance: NA
v_gene: TRBV25-1
CDR3aa: CASSELGVGNTEAFF
CDR3nt: TGTGCCAGCAGTGAACTAGGGGTCGGGAACACTGAAGCTTTCTTT

j_gene: TRBJ2-7
len: 15
d_gene: TRBD2
abundance: NA
v_gene: TRBV5-1
CDR3aa: CASSPVAGGPQKKYF
CDR3nt: TGCGCCAGCAGCCCGGTCGCGGGAGGGCCGCAAAAAAAGTACTTC

j_gene: TRBJ2-7
len: 15
d_gene: NA
abundance: NA
v_gene: TRBV4-2
CDR3aa: CASSQDSRPRGEQYF
CDR3nt: TGTGCCAGCAGCCAAGACTCCCGCCCACGGGGCGAGCAGTACTTC

j_gene: TRBJ1-4
len: 16
d_gene: NA
abundance: NA
v_gene: TRBV7-2
CDR3aa: CASRSRAGQGNEKLFF
CDR3nt: TGTGCCAGCAGATCTCGGGCAGGGCAGGGTAATGAAAAACTGTTTTTT

j_gene: TRBJ2-1
len: 18
d_gene: TRBD2
abundance: NA
v_gene: TRBV2
CDR3aa: CASSEVPSLAGGDNEQFF
CDR3nt: TGTGCCAGCAGTGAAGTTCCGTCCCTGGCGGGAGGGGACAATGAGCAGTTCTTC

j_gene: TRBJ2-5
len: 16
d_gene: TRBD2
abundance: NA
v_gene: TRBV11-3
CDR3aa: CASSLGRLADQETQYF
CDR3nt: TGTGCCAGCAGCTTGGGCAGACTAGCGGATCAAGAGACCCAGTACTTC

j_gene: TRBJ2-5
len: 11
d_gene: NA
abundance: once
v_gene: TRBV12-2
CDR3aa: CASRLGETQYF
CDR3nt: TGTGCAAGTCGGTTGGGGGAGACCCAGTACTTC

j_gene: TRBJ2-1
len: 16
d_gene: TRBD2
abundance: once
v_gene: TRBV28
CDR3aa: CASSPTGTSSYNEQFF
CDR3nt: TGTGCCAGCAGCCCGACCGGGACTAGCTCCTACAATGAGCAGTTCTTC

j_gene: TRBJ2-2
len: 13
d_gene: NA
abundance: once
v_gene: TRBV28
CDR3aa: CASSGSNTGELFF
CDR3nt: TGTGCCAGTAGCGGATCGAACACCGGGGAGCTGTTTTTT

j_gene: TRBJ1-1
len: 15
d_gene: NA
abundance: NA
v_gene: TRBV7-6
CDR3aa: CASSSYRAPNTEAFF
CDR3nt: TGTGCCAGCAGCTCCTACAGGGCCCCTAACACTGAAGCTTTCTTT

j_gene: TRBJ2-7
len: 13
d_gene: NA
abundance: NA
v_gene: TRBV27
CDR3aa: CASSLSGSYEQYF
CDR3nt: TGTGCCAGCAGTTTATCCGGGAGTTACGAGCAGTACTTC

j_gene: TRBJ2-7
len: 16
d_gene: NA
abundance: few
v_gene: TRBV7-2
CDR3aa: CASSSSRSHDHYEQYF
CDR3nt: TGTGCCAGCAGCTCGAGTAGGTCCCACGACCACTACGAGCAGTACTTC

j_gene: TRBJ2-7
len: 15
d_gene: NA
abundance: NA
v_gene: TRBV28
CDR3aa: CASSPPGGSSYEQYF
CDR3nt: TGTGCCAGCAGTCCCCCGGGGGGCAGTTCCTACGAGCAGTACTTC

j_gene: TRBJ1-2
len: 14
d_gene: NA
abundance: NA
v_gene: TRBV29-1
CDR3aa: CSVESPSSNYGYTF
CDR3nt: TGCAGCGTTGAATCCCCGAGCAGTAACTATGGCTACACCTTC

j_gene: TRBJ2-7
len: 17
d_gene: NA
abundance: NA
v_gene: TRBV9
CDR3aa: CASSVGTGREISYEQYF
CDR3nt: TGTGCCAGCAGCGTAGGAACCGGACGTGAGATCTCCTACGAGCAGTACTTC

j_gene: TRBJ2-7
len: 15
d_gene: TRBD1
abundance: NA
v_gene: TRBV18
CDR3aa: CASSPTGTGLYEQYF
CDR3nt: TGTGCCAGCTCGCCTACCGGGACAGGGCTCTACGAGCAGTACTTC

j_gene: TRBJ1-6
len: 15
d_gene: NA
abundance: NA
v_gene: TRBV7-2
CDR3aa: CASSTPGGSVSPLHF
CDR3nt: TGTGCCAGCAGCACCCCGGGGGGTTCGGTTTCACCCCTCCACTTT

j_gene: TRBJ1-5
len: 22
d_gene: NA
abundance: NA
v_gene: TRBV14
CDR3aa: CASSQVCNIGTKDFGSNQPQHF
CDR3nt: TGTGCCAGCAGCCAAGTTTGCAATATCGGGACAAAGGACTTCGGTAGCAATCAGCCCCAGCATTTT

j_gene: TRBJ1-1
len: 12
d_gene: NA
abundance: NA
v_gene: TRBV28
CDR3aa: CASSIGRSKAFF
CDR3nt: TGTGCCAGCAGCATAGGGCGGAGTAAGGCTTTCTTT

j_gene: TRBJ2-4
len: 16
d_gene: TRBD2
abundance: NA
v_gene: TRBV6-1
CDR3aa: CASSEGGGPAKNIQYF
CDR3nt: TGTGCCAGCAGTGAAGGCGGGGGACCAGCCAAAAACATTCAGTACTTC

j_gene: TRBJ2-3
len: 16
d_gene: NA
abundance: NA
v_gene: TRBV2
CDR3aa: CASSGRGTFSTDTQYF
CDR3nt: TGTGCCAGCAGTGGCAGGGGAACCTTTAGCACAGATACGCAGTATTTT

j_gene: TRBJ2-1
len: 16
d_gene: TRBD2
abundance: NA
v_gene: TRBV28
CDR3aa: CASSRDYRHSYNEQFF
CDR3nt: TGTGCCAGCAGTCGGGACTACAGACACTCCTACAATGAGCAGTTCTTC

j_gene: TRBJ1-1
len: 13
d_gene: NA
abundance: NA
v_gene: TRBV7-9
CDR3aa: CASRQTANTEAFF
CDR3nt: TGTGCCAGCAGGCAAACGGCCAACACTGAAGCTTTCTTT

j_gene: TRBJ1-6
len: 12
d_gene: TRBD1
abundance: NA
v_gene: TRBV27
CDR3aa: CASSLTGGVLHF
CDR3nt: TGTGCCAGCAGTCTGACAGGGGGCGTCCTCCACTTT

j_gene: TRBJ2-3
len: 12
d_gene: NA
abundance: NA
v_gene: TRBV5-1
CDR3aa: CASSLAADTQYF
CDR3nt: TGCGCCAGCAGCTTGGCAGCAGATACGCAGTATTTT

j_gene: TRBJ2-1
len: 16
d_gene: TRBD2
abundance: NA
v_gene: TRBV19
CDR3aa: CASSKQTSGPYNEQFF
CDR3nt: TGTGCCAGTAGTAAACAAACTAGCGGGCCCTACAATGAGCAGTTCTTC

j_gene: TRBJ2-7
len: 15
d_gene: TRBD2
abundance: NA
v_gene: TRBV27
CDR3aa: CASRLGLAGVYEQYF
CDR3nt: TGTGCCAGCAGACTCGGACTAGCGGGAGTCTACGAGCAGTACTTC

j_gene: TRBJ2-7
len: 13
d_gene: NA
abundance: NA
v_gene: TRBV2
CDR3aa: CASSTWSGDEQYF
CDR3nt: TGTGCCAGCAGTACCTGGAGTGGGGACGAGCAGTACTTC

j_gene: TRBJ2-7
len: 16
d_gene: NA
abundance: NA
v_gene: TRBV28
CDR3aa: CASSFKVGQGTYEQYF
CDR3nt: TGTGCCAGCAGTTTTAAAGTCGGCCAGGGGACCTACGAGCAGTACTTC

j_gene: TRBJ1-1
len: 13
d_gene: NA
abundance: NA
v_gene: TRBV5-1
CDR3aa: CASSLKGVTEAFF
CDR3nt: TGCGCCAGCAGCTTGAAGGGGGTCACTGAAGCTTTCTTT

j_gene: TRBJ2-3
len: 16
d_gene: TRBD1
abundance: NA
v_gene: TRBV5-1
CDR3aa: CASSPYPRGNTDTQYF
CDR3nt: TGCGCCAGCAGCCCCTACCCCAGGGGGAACACAGATACGCAGTATTTT

j_gene: TRBJ2-7
len: 15
d_gene: TRBD2
abundance: once
v_gene: TRBV6-6
CDR3aa: CASRRTSGDDYEQYF
CDR3nt: TGTGCCAGCAGGCGCACTAGCGGAGACGACTACGAGCAGTACTTC

j_gene: TRBJ2-3
len: 17
d_gene: NA
abundance: NA
v_gene: TRBV18
CDR3aa: CASSPRVYRVGTDTQYF
CDR3nt: TGTGCCAGCTCACCGCGGGTGTACCGCGTCGGCACAGATACGCAGTATTTT

j_gene: TRBJ2-5
len: 13
d_gene: TRBD2
abundance: NA
v_gene: TRBV7-2
CDR3aa: CASSLSGGETQYF
CDR3nt: TGTGCCAGCAGCTTATCGGGAGGAGAGACCCAGTACTTC

j_gene: TRBJ1-5
len: 14
d_gene: NA
abundance: NA
v_gene: TRBV29-1
CDR3aa: CSVETPWGNQPQHF
CDR3nt: TGCAGCGTTGAAACTCCCTGGGGCAATCAGCCCCAGCATTTT

j_gene: TRBJ1-3
len: 16
d_gene: NA
abundance: NA
v_gene: TRBV28
CDR3aa: CASSLFIPTSGNTIYF
CDR3nt: TGTGCCAGCAGTTTATTCATCCCAACCTCTGGAAACACCATATATTTT

j_gene: TRBJ2-1
len: 19
d_gene: TRBD1
abundance: NA
v_gene: TRBV5-1
CDR3aa: CASSLARGTGSSSYNEQFF
CDR3nt: TGCGCCAGCAGCTTGGCCCGAGGGACAGGGTCGAGCTCCTACAATGAGCAGTTCTTC

j_gene: TRBJ1-1
len: 14
d_gene: NA
abundance: NA
v_gene: TRBV10-3
CDR3aa: CAISAWRGYTEAFF
CDR3nt: TGTGCCATCAGCGCCTGGAGAGGGTACACTGAAGCTTTCTTT

j_gene: TRBJ1-1
len: 14
d_gene: TRBD1
abundance: NA
v_gene: TRBV19
CDR3aa: CASSAHRGHTEAFF
CDR3nt: TGTGCCAGTAGTGCCCACAGGGGACACACTGAAGCTTTCTTT

j_gene: TRBJ1-2
len: 14
d_gene: TRBD1
abundance: NA
v_gene: TRBV28
CDR3aa: CASSWQDRVGGYTF
CDR3nt: TGTGCCAGCAGTTGGCAAGACAGGGTCGGAGGCTACACCTTC

j_gene: TRBJ2-5
len: 11
d_gene: NA
abundance: NA
v_gene: TRBV6-5
CDR3aa: CASSFGETQYF
CDR3nt: TGTGCCAGCAGTTTTGGAGAGACCCAGTACTTC

j_gene: TRBJ1-2
len: 15
d_gene: NA
abundance: NA
v_gene: TRBV4-2
CDR3aa: CASSQGEEALYGYTF
CDR3nt: TGTGCCAGCAGCCAAGGCGAAGAAGCCCTTTATGGCTACACCTTC

j_gene: TRBJ2-2
len: 16
d_gene: NA
abundance: NA
v_gene: TRBV7-3
CDR3aa: CASSPHQSGNTGELFF
CDR3nt: TGTGCCAGCAGCCCACACCAGAGCGGGAACACCGGGGAGCTGTTTTTT